This record concerns one T cell receptor (beta chain) sequence. These data belong to a study of blood T cell repertoires in COVID-19. Study as a whole: Sources were T cells, B-cell-depleted T cells, or PBMCs; the material itself was cDNA or gDNA.

Original methodology: Reference gene primers were amplified, and this amplification served to estimate nucleated cell counts. Sequencing was performed with immunoSEQ multiplex PCR; in TCRdb, only in-frame clones are kept and a portion is missing. The V and J calls and the clone size are those of that table, but D and trimming were determined from the DNA. The table includes 140,000 to 150,000 clones, about 85% detected once. Sequencing was performed on peripheral blood. The receptor was derived from a human donor with acute or convalescent COVID-19. The donor label of this sample is uncertain.

For the CDR3, the DNA is TGTGCCAGCAGTTCCACCGCTACAGGGGCCGTTAACTATGGCTACACCTTC. Its protein product is CASSSTATGAVNYGYTF. The rearrangement links TRBV28 to TRBJ1-2; TRBD1 agrees at 7 bases. The trim removed 4 bases at V and 1 base at J, leaving 12 bases unmatched. The CDR3 length is 17 residues. The germline CDR1 and CDR2 sequences are MDHEN and SYDVKM.